Listed here are 16 T cell receptor beta chains from one sample, sequenced in a study of cytomegalovirus exposure and HLA in healthy donors. Primers: 60 Vbeta forward and 13 Jbeta reverse. Libraries were prepared by immunoSEQ multiplex PCR; TCRdb keeps only in-frame clonotypes and omits some of them. The table has 65,000 to 95,000 clones, 78% seen once. Material for sequencing was PBMCs. The receptor source for this set is a male donor in good health and CMV-seropositive.

The chain carries TRBV27 and TRBJ2-7; 10 nucleotides match TRBD1. The CDR3 runs 15 residues. Germline V CDR1 and CDR2: MNHEY, SMNVEV (reference sequence). Trimming took 4 bases from V and 3 from J; bases not matched to a gene: 6. CDR3 sequence: CASSWGQGYGYEQYF. For the CDR3, the DNA is TGTGCCAGCAGTTGGGGACAGGGGTATGGCTACGAGCAGTACTTC.

This clone was observed a handful of times. CDR3 protein: CASSLRDNYGYTF. The DNA for the CDR3 is TGTGCCAGCAGCCTGCGGGACAACTATGGCTACACCTTC. The rearrangement links TRBV7-9 to TRBJ1-2, with a possible D match to TRBD1 (5 bases). V dropped 5 bases and J dropped 2 bases, with 9 bases sitting between them. Germline lookup yields CDR1 SEHNR and CDR2 FQNEAQ (reference sequence). The CDR3 is 13 residues long.

The chain uses TRBV25-1 and TRBJ2-7, with D perhaps matching TRBD2 (5 bases). The CDR3 runs 17 residues. Germline V gives CDR1 MGHDK, CDR2 SYGVNS. The V and J ends lost 4 bases and 0 bases respectively, with 19 bases between them. CDR3 in amino acids: CASSGARTEGSSYEQYF. In DNA, the CDR3 is TGTGCCAGCAGTGGTGCACGAACCGAAGGGAGCTCCTACGAGCAGTACTTC.

In this sample, this clone turned up a few times. V is TRBV25-1 and J is TRBJ1-3; D gene uncertain. CDR1 and CDR2 (germline): MGHDK, SYGVNS. This CDR3 is built from 16 residues. Trimming removed 5 bases at V and 0 bases at J, with 14 bases between. This chain's CDR3 is CASSPPRVVSGNTIYF. CDR3 in DNA: TGTGCCAGCAGTCCTCCGCGGGTCGTCTCTGGAAACACCATATATTTT.

The CDR3, as DNA: TGCGCCAGCAGCTTGGTAGGGGGGGACGAGCAGTACTTC. Residues: CASSLVGGDEQYF. This sequence joins TRBV5-1 and TRBJ2-7, with a tentative D call TRBD2 (7 bases). The CDR3 consists of 13 residues. Germline loops: CDR1 SGHRS, CDR2 YFSETQ. The germline V and J ends were trimmed by 0 bases and 5 bases, with 9 bases remaining between them.

This chain connects TRBV28 to TRBJ2-7; TRBD2 agrees at 10 bases. This CDR3 is built from 15 residues. Germline loops: CDR1 MDHEN, CDR2 SYDVKM. Losses at the gene ends were 4 bases for V and 3 bases for J; bases not matched to a gene: 6. CDR3 residues: CASSSRGLASYEQYF. The CDR3 coding sequence is TGTGCCAGCAGTTCCCGGGGACTAGCGAGCTACGAGCAGTACTTC.

The V call is TRBV11-1, the J call TRBJ2-5, with 11 bases aligning to TRBD1. Per germline, CDR1 SGHAT and CDR2 FQDESV (reference sequence). The CDR3 contains 15 residues. J was trimmed by 1 base and V by 6 bases; bases with no gene match: 4. The CDR3 loop is CASRSGTGGQETQYF. In DNA form, the CDR3 reads TGTGCCAGCAGGTCAGGGACAGGGGGCCAAGAGACCCAGTACTTC.

This clone appeared a few times. This rearrangement joins TRBV28 to TRBJ1-2; 9 nucleotides line up with TRBD1. The CDR3 runs 16 residues. Germline trimming cut 7 bases from V and 2 bases from J; bases unmatched to any gene: 11. Germline-derived CDR1 and CDR2 are MDHEN and SYDVKM. The CDR3 DNA reads as TGTGCCAGCACCCCCGGGGGACAGGGCTGGAACTATGGCTACACCTTC. As protein: CASTPGGQGWNYGYTF.

The V call is TRBV7-9, the J call TRBJ2-1; possible D gene TRBD2, 5 bases. Trimming took off 0 bases at V and 9 bases at J, with 9 bases between the two ends. This CDR3 is built from 13 residues. Germline V gene lookup returns CDR1 SEHNR and CDR2 FQNEAQ (reference sequence). The CDR3, as DNA: TGTGCCAGCAGCTTAGCGCACAGCGGTGAGCAGTTCTTC. It translates to CASSLAHSGEQFF.

V is TRBV27 and J is TRBJ1-2, with 7 bases that match TRBD1. V shed 5 bases, J shed 2 bases, and the junction held 5 bases outside the gene matches. The CDR3 has 14 residues. Per the germline V gene, CDR1 is MNHEY and CDR2 is SMNVEV (reference sequence). CDR3 amino acids: CASSRGQMNYGYTF. In DNA, the CDR3 is TGTGCCAGCAGTAGGGGACAGATGAACTATGGCTACACCTTC.

This chain joins TRBV11-3 and TRBJ1-1; 7 bases match TRBD1. V lost 5 bases, J lost 1 base, and 13 bases stayed unmatched. The CDR3 spans 17 residues. The germline V gene encodes CDR1 SGHNT and CDR2 YENEEA. The CDR3 loop reads CASSPRQGRTWNTEAFF. CDR3 DNA: TGTGCCAGCAGCCCCCGACAGGGACGCACGTGGAACACTGAAGCTTTCTTT.

This rearrangement joins TRBV5-6 to TRBJ1-4, with D perhaps matching TRBD1 (6 bases). This CDR3 region has 17 residues. Between the trimmed V and J ends, which lost 0 bases and 2 bases, there was a span of 14 bases. Germline V gene lookup returns CDR1 SGHDT and CDR2 YYEEEE. DNA of the CDR3: TGTGCCAGCAGCTTGGGTCAGGGGATCCGCACTAATGAAAAACTGTTTTTT. This codes for CASSLGQGIRTNEKLFF.

The V call is TRBV4-3, the J call TRBJ2-5; D may be TRBD1 (5 bases). The CDR3 has 16 residues. V dropped 0 bases and J dropped 5 bases, with 16 bases sitting between them. The germline gives CDR1 LGHNA, CDR2 YSLEER. CDR3 sequence: CASSQDHKGVEETQYF. CDR3 in DNA: TGCGCCAGCAGCCAAGACCATAAAGGGGTTGAGGAGACCCAGTACTTC.

This clone has a handful of counts. The genes are TRBV5-6 and TRBJ1-1, with a possible D match to TRBD1 (5 bases). In germline, CDR1 is SGHDT, CDR2 YYEEEE. CDR3 length equals 16 residues. V shed 0 bases and J shed 2 bases, with 14 bases lying between them. The CDR3 DNA reads as TGTGCCAGCAGCTTGGGGGGCAGTTATATTAACACTGAAGCTTTCTTT. Translating it yields CASSLGGSYINTEAFF.

This clone was detected only a few times. The CDR3 spells CASSSIRERGGYTF. In nucleotides, the CDR3 is TGTGCCAGCAGTTCCATTCGGGAACGTGGCGGCTACACCTTC. The chain recombines TRBV6-6 with TRBJ1-2; no definite D call. This CDR3 comprises 14 residues. Germline CDR1 reads MNHNY; CDR2 reads SVGAGI (reference sequence). The V and J ends lost 4 bases and 8 bases respectively, with 17 bases between them.

This clone showed up just a few times. The V call is TRBV27, the J call TRBJ2-7; the match to TRBD1 covers 7 bases. Germline CDR1 MNHEY, CDR2 SMNVEV (reference sequence). The CDR3 runs to 16 residues. Trimming cost V 4 bases and J 4 bases; bases outside gene matches: 13. The DNA for the CDR3 is TGTGCCAGCAGTTCGGGACAGACTTCACCCCTTTACGAGCAGTACTTC. This codes for CASSSGQTSPLYEQYF.